These 27 T cell receptor beta chains came from one sample sequenced in a study of T cell repertoires in cytomegalovirus infection. From the reads, TCRdb called clonotypes with MiXCR, one entry per CDR3 protein. The top ten clones hold under 30% of a sample with roughly 500,000 distinct CDR3 sequences, 16% of them seen once. The sequenced material came from CD8+ T cells from PBMCs. The receptors shown here come from a human donor in good health (CMV status not recorded). Some clones in this sample may be carry-over from other donors' samples.

In its sample, this clonotype was seen a few times. Being one base from a much bigger clone, this may be a read error. The rearrangement joins TRBV9 to TRBJ2-5, with D perhaps matching TRBD2 (6 bases). The CDR3 consists of 14 residues. Germline V gene lookup returns CDR1 SGDLS and CDR2 YYNGEE. V was shortened by 4 bases and J by 0 bases, with 10 bases between the two germline ends. For the CDR3, the DNA is TGTGCCAGCAGCCCCAGCGGGTACCAAGAGACCCAGTACTTC. This translates into CASSPSGYQETQYF.

This clonotype was detected ten times or more. The chain is built from TRBV15 and TRBJ1-3; 11 bases are shared with TRBD1. Germline CDR1 is LNHNV and CDR2 is YYDKDF (reference sequence). CDR3 length: 19 amino acids. The junction had 8 bases not matched to a gene; V was cut back by 0 bases and J by 1 base. The CDR3 coding sequence is TGTGCCACCAGCAGAGACCTGACCGGGACAGGGGGGTCTGGAAACACCATATATTTT. It encodes CATSRDLTGTGGSGNTIYF.

This clonotype has a count of ten or more. V and J are TRBV10-3 and TRBJ2-7; 8 nucleotides agree with TRBD1. Germline lookup yields CDR1 ENHRY and CDR2 SYGVKD. The CDR3 length is 15 residues. V was clipped by 9 bases and J by 0 bases; unmatched bases: 10. The CDR3 DNA is TGTGCCATACATCCTGGGGACAGGAGCTCCTACGAGCAGTACTTC. Translating gives CAIHPGDRSSYEQYF.

This clonotype appeared a few times. CDR3 nucleotides: TGTGCCAGCAGCCGCCAGACAGGGAACACTGAAGCTTTCTTT. Its protein product is CASSRQTGNTEAFF. The chain combines TRBV3-1 with TRBJ1-1, with D perhaps matching TRBD1 (6 bases). CDR1 LGHDT and CDR2 YNNKEL come from the germline V gene (reference sequence). V was shortened by 4 bases and J by 1 base, with 10 bases between the two germline ends. The CDR3 covers 14 residues. The entire variable domain, with the rest obtained from reference TRBV3-1 and TRBJ1-1, is as follows: DTAVSQTPKYLVTQMGNDKSIKCEQNLGHDTMYWYKQDSKKFLKIMFSYNNKELIINETVPNRFSPKSPDKAHLNLHINSLELGDSAVYFCASSRQTGNTEAFFGQGTRLTVV.

The chain couples TRBV5-1 to TRBJ1-5; a weak D match, TRBD1 (5 bases). The germline V and J ends were trimmed by 6 bases and 0 bases, with 10 bases remaining between them. Germline lookup yields CDR1 SGHRS and CDR2 YFSETQ. The CDR3 contains 14 residues. For the CDR3, the DNA is TGCGCCAGCAAACAGGACGATAGCAATCAGCCCCAGCATTTT. Encoded protein: CASKQDDSNQPQHF.

This clonotype was seen only a few times. The V and J genes are TRBV20-1 and TRBJ2-7; D gene uncertain. The CDR3 sequence is 14 residues long. V was trimmed by 0 bases and J by 3 bases, leaving 12 bases between them. CDR1 is DFQATT and CDR2 is SNEGSKA in the germline V gene (reference sequence). The CDR3 DNA sequence: TGCAGTGCTAGAGAGAGACGATTCGGCTACGAGCAGTACTTC. Protein product: CSARERRFGYEQYF.

This clonotype was counted at least ten times. The chain combines TRBV7-2 with TRBJ1-5; D gene unclear. The CDR3 runs to 16 residues. From germline, CDR1 is SGHTA and CDR2 FQGNSA. V lost 1 base and J 2 bases, leaving 12 bases between the germline ends. The CDR3 sequence is CASSLVFTEGNQPQHF. DNA for the CDR3: TGTGCCAGCAGCTTAGTCTTCACAGAGGGCAATCAGCCCCAGCATTTT.

The chain is built from TRBV29-1 and TRBJ2-1; 8 bases agree with TRBD2. In germline, CDR1 is SQVTM, CDR2 ANQGSEA. The CDR3 totals 15 residues. The V gene end was trimmed by 3 bases and the J gene end by 0 bases; junction bases not matched to a gene: 4. DNA for the CDR3: TGCAGCGTTGATTTCAGCGGGAGCTCCTACAATGAGCAGTTCTTC. Translating it yields CSVDFSGSSYNEQFF.

The table lists this clonotype with a few counts. J is TRBJ1-1 and V is TRBV4-1; D unclear. The V end lost 0 bases, the J end lost 3 bases, and 14 bases lay between the germline ends. The CDR3 is 16 residues long. Germline-derived CDR1 and CDR2 are MGHRA and YSYEKL. CDR3 in amino acids: CASSQEVQVVDTEAFF. CDR3 bases: TGCGCCAGCAGCCAAGAGGTTCAGGTAGTGGACACTGAAGCTTTCTTT.

This clonotype appeared many times. V and J are TRBV27 and TRBJ1-2; TRBD1 might be the D (5 bases). With 0 bases removed from V and 2 bases from J, the gap between germline ends came to 7 bases. This CDR3 region has 14 residues. Germline V gene lookup returns CDR1 MNHEY and CDR2 SMNVEV (reference sequence). The CDR3 loop is CASSLSGENYGYTF. CDR3 coding DNA: TGTGCCAGCAGTTTATCAGGGGAGAACTATGGCTACACCTTC.

This clonotype was seen at least ten times. V gene TRBV14 combines with J gene TRBJ2-7, with 11 bases identical to TRBD2. Germline V lookup: CDR1 SGHDN, CDR2 FVKESK. This CDR3 is built from 14 residues. Losses at the gene ends were 3 bases for V and 6 bases for J; bases not matched to a gene: 4. CDR3 bases: TGTGCCAGCAGCCATCAACTAGCGGGAGTCGAGCAGTACTTC. Protein: CASSHQLAGVEQYF.

This clonotype was counted ten times or more. The chain recombines TRBV7-8 with TRBJ2-3; D might be TRBD1 (6 bases). Germline V gene sequence: CDR1 SGHVS, CDR2 FQNEAQ. The V gene lost 4 bases and the J gene lost 2 bases, with 13 bases spanning the gap. The CDR3 loop spans 15 amino acids. In DNA form, the CDR3 reads TGTGCCAGCAGCTCCCTCCCAGGGGACACAGATACGCAGTATTTT. Its protein is CASSSLPGDTDTQYF.

There are many counts of this clonotype. The chain carries TRBV27 and TRBJ2-3, with D perhaps being TRBD1 or TRBD2 (6 bases each). Germline V gene lookup returns CDR1 MNHEY and CDR2 SMNVEV (reference sequence). Trimming cost V 0 bases and J 0 bases, with 16 bases left between them. There are 18 residues in the CDR3. The CDR3 protein is CASSLSIRGVHSTDTQYF. CDR3 DNA sequence: TGTGCCAGCAGTTTATCGATAAGGGGGGTCCATAGCACAGATACGCAGTATTTT.

This clonotype has ten or more counts. CDR3: CASSLPGQGVIYSGNTIYF. The CDR3 DNA reads as TGTGCCAGCAGCTTACCGGGACAGGGGGTAATATACTCTGGAAACACCATATATTTT. The chain uses TRBV7-9 and TRBJ1-3; 11 bases agree with TRBD1. The CDR3 is 19 amino acids. CDR1 SEHNR and CDR2 FQNEAQ come from the germline V gene (reference sequence). J gave up 0 bases and V 2 bases, and 9 bases lay outside the gene matches.

The chain links TRBV6-5 to TRBJ2-7; D possibly matches TRBD1 or TRBD2 (5 bases each). CDR1 MNHEY and CDR2 SVGAGI come from the germline V gene. V dropped 5 bases and J dropped 3 bases, with 20 bases sitting between them. This CDR3 spans 16 amino acids. The CDR3 nucleotides are TGTGCCAGCAGTGAATTTGGGGGAGCTATTAACTACGAGCAGTACTTC. Its protein is CASSEFGGAINYEQYF.

The rearrangement joins TRBV24-1 to TRBJ1-4; 7 nucleotides agree with TRBD1. The ends lost 7 bases at V and 11 bases at J; junction bases unmatched: 15. Germline-derived CDR1 and CDR2 are KGHDR and SFDVKD. The CDR3 extends over 15 amino acids. In DNA form, the CDR3 reads TGTGCCACCAGCGGGACAGACGGACCTCAGGAGAAACTGTTTTTT. Its protein is CATSGTDGPQEKLFF.

This clonotype was seen at least ten times. This rearrangement joins TRBV28 to TRBJ2-2, with 7 bases identical to TRBD2. Germline V gene sequence: CDR1 MDHEN, CDR2 SYDVKM. Trimming cost V 5 bases and J 2 bases; bases outside gene matches: 2. This CDR3 is 14 amino acids long. The CDR3 coding sequence is TGTGCCAGCAGTGCTAGCGGTAACACCGGGGAGCTGTTTTTT. It encodes CASSASGNTGELFF. Based on the CDR3 plus reference TRBV28 and TRBJ2-2, the full variable domain is DVKVTQSSRYLVKRTGEKVFLECVQDMDHENMFWYRQDPGLGLRLIYFSYDVKMKEKGDIPEGYSVSREKKERFSLILESASTNQTSMYLCASSASGNTGELFFGEGSRLTVL.

The V and J genes are TRBV4-1 and TRBJ2-1, with 8 positions matching TRBD1. Germline V gene sequence: CDR1 MGHRA, CDR2 YSYEKL. The V gene end was trimmed by 1 base and the J gene end by 7 bases; junction bases not matched to a gene: 6. The CDR3 has 15 residues. The CDR3 DNA reads TGCGCCAGCAGCCAAGTACTGGACAGGGAAAATGAGCAGTTCTTC. Protein product: CASSQVLDRENEQFF.

The chain employs TRBV27 and TRBJ1-1, with D tentatively TRBD1 (5 bases). V was trimmed by 8 bases and J by 5 bases, leaving 12 bases between them. This CDR3 is built from 12 residues. The germline V gene encodes CDR1 MNHEY and CDR2 SMNVEV (reference sequence). The CDR3 is CASGQRRTEAFF. The CDR3 DNA is TGTGCCAGCGGACAAAGGAGGACTGAAGCTTTCTTT.

This clonotype was detected ten times or more. The chain combines TRBV12-3 or TRBV12-4 with TRBJ1-2, with 7 bases fitting TRBD1. V was clipped by 3 bases and J by 2 bases; unmatched bases: 3. CDR3 length: 14 amino acids. In DNA, the CDR3 is TGTGCCAGCAGTTTCGGGACAGAGAACTATGGCTACACCTTC. Translation: CASSFGTENYGYTF.

The chain has TRBV20-1 and TRBJ2-7; D may be TRBD1 or TRBD2 (6 bases each). The CDR3 runs to 16 residues. Trimming left V 0 bases short and J 0 bases short, with 15 bases between. Germline V gives CDR1 DFQATT, CDR2 SNEGSKA (reference sequence). The CDR3 protein is CSARDVEGGISYEQYF. In DNA, the CDR3 is TGCAGTGCTAGAGATGTTGAGGGGGGAATCTCCTACGAGCAGTACTTC.

This clonotype has more than one count but fewer than ten. V gene TRBV5-1 combines with J gene TRBJ2-7, with D possibly called TRBD1 or TRBD2 (5 bases each). There are 13 residues in the CDR3. Trimming pared 7 bases from V and 0 bases from J, leaving 11 bases between. CDR1 and CDR2 (germline): SGHRS, YFSETQ. CDR3 in amino acids: CASRWDDSYEQYF. The CDR3 region has the DNA TGCGCCAGCCGATGGGACGACTCCTACGAGCAGTACTTC.

On this clonotype itself: A read error may be the cause here, since a much bigger clone is one base away. CDR3 in DNA: TGTGCCAGCAGTTGTACAGGTACTCGTGAAGCTTTCTTT. This encodes CASSCTGTREAFF. J is TRBJ1-1 and V is TRBV2, with D possibly matching TRBD1 (5 bases). Per the germline V gene, CDR1 is SNHLY and CDR2 is FYNNEI. The V and J ends lost 5 bases and 7 bases respectively, with 14 bases between them. This CDR3 spans 13 amino acids.

In the case of this clonotype: This is likely a read error, given that the CDR3 carries no conserved phenylalanine or tryptophan at its end. The chain joins TRBV7-8 to TRBJ2-1, with D hard to call. This CDR3 has 18 amino acids. Germline loops: CDR1 SGHVS, CDR2 FQNEAQ. The CDR3 sequence: CASSFPRHTDRSYNEQFC. The CDR3 DNA is TGTGCAAGCAGCTTCCCTCGGCACACAGACCGCTCCTACAATGAGCAGTTCTGC.

Turning to this clonotype: A read error may be the cause here, since a much bigger clone is one base away. The chain recombines TRBV12-3 or TRBV12-4 with TRBJ2-7; 8 bases map to TRBD1. The CDR3 is 14 amino acids. CDR3 sequence (DNA): TGTACCAGCAGTTTAGGCAGGGGGCTACCCGAGCAGTACTTC. Protein: CTSSLGRGLPEQYF.

This clonotype was found many times. The gene calls are TRBV29-1 and TRBJ1-3; D unclear. This CDR3 has 17 amino acids. In germline, CDR1 is SQVTM, CDR2 ANQGSEA. Trimming removed 7 bases from V and 0 bases from J, with 22 bases in between. CDR3 in DNA: TGCAGCGCGGGCTATGAAGACTTCCAGTACTCTGGAAACACCATATATTTT. Translated: CSAGYEDFQYSGNTIYF.

Here the CDR3 reads CASSFYLVETEAFF. The CDR3 bases are TGTGCCAGCAGTTTCTATCTGGTAGAGACTGAAGCTTTCTTT. The rearrangement uses TRBV28 and TRBJ1-1; D not resolved. This CDR3 has 14 amino acids. Germline V gene lookup returns CDR1 MDHEN and CDR2 SYDVKM. V was clipped by 3 bases and J by 5 bases, with 13 bases between them.